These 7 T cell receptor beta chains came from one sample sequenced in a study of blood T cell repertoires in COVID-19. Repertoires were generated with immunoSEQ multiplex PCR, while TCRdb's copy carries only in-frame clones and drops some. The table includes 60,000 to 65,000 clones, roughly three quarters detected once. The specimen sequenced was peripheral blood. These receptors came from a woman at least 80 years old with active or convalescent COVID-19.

The CDR3 reads CASSQAGTSGAGQYF. For the CDR3, the DNA is TGTGCCAGCAGCCAAGCCGGGACTAGCGGGGCCGGGCAGTATTTT. The chain carries TRBV4-2 and TRBJ2-3; 13 bases align to TRBD2. J was trimmed by 11 bases and V by 1 base; bases with no gene match: 6. The germline V gene has CDR1 LGHNA and CDR2 YNFKEQ. The CDR3 is 15 residues long.

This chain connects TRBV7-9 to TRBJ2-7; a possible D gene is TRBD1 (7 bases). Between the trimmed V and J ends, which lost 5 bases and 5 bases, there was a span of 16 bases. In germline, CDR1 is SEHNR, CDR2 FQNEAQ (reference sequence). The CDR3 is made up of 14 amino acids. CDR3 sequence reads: CASSPAGGPNEQYF. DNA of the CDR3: TGTGCCAGCAGCCCTGCAGGGGGGCCCAACGAGCAGTACTTC. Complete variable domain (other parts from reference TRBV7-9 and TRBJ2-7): DTGVSQNPRHKITKRGQNVTFRCDPISEHNRLYWYRQTLGQGPEFLTYFQNEAQLEKSRLLSDRFSAERPKGSFSTLEIQRTEQGDSAMYLCASSPAGGPNEQYFGPGTRLTVT.

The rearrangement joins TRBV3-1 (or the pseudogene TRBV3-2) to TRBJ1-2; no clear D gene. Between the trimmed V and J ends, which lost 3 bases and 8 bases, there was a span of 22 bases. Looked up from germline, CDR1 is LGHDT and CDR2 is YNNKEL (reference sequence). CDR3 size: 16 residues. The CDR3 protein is CASSQQVVSDLGGYTF. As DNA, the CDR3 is TGTGCCAGCAGCCAGCAGGTAGTCTCCGACCTTGGGGGCTACACCTTC.

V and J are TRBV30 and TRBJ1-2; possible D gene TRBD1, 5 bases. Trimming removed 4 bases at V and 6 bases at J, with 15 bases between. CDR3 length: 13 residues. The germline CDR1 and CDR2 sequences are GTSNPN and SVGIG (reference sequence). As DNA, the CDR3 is TGTGCCTGGACCAAAGGGGTGTCGGATGGCTACACCTTC. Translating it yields CAWTKGVSDGYTF.

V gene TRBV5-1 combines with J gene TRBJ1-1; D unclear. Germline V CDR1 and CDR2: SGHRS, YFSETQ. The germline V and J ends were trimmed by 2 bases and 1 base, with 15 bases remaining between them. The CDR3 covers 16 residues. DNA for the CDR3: TGCGCCAGCAGCTTTGATAGCGAGCCAAGGAACACTGAAGCTTTCTTT. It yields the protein CASSFDSEPRNTEAFF.

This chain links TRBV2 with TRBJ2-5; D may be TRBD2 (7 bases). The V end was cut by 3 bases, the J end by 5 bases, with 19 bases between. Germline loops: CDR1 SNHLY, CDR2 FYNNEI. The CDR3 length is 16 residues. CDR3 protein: CASSDSGGGLRETQYF. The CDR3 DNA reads TGTGCCAGCAGTGATTCGGGCGGGGGCCTTCGGGAGACCCAGTACTTC. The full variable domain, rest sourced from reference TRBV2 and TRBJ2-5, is EPEVTQTPSHQVTQMGQEVILRCVPISNHLYFYWYRQILGQKVEFLVSFYNNEISEKSEIFDDQFSVERPDGSNFTLKIRSTKLEDSAMYFCASSDSGGGLRETQYFGPGTRLLVL.

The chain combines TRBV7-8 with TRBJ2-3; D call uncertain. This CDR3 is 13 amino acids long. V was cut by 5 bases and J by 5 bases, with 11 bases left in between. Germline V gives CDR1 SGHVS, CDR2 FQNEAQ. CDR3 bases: TGTGCCAGCAGCCGACGACTGGGAGATACGCAGTATTTT. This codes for CASSRRLGDTQYF.